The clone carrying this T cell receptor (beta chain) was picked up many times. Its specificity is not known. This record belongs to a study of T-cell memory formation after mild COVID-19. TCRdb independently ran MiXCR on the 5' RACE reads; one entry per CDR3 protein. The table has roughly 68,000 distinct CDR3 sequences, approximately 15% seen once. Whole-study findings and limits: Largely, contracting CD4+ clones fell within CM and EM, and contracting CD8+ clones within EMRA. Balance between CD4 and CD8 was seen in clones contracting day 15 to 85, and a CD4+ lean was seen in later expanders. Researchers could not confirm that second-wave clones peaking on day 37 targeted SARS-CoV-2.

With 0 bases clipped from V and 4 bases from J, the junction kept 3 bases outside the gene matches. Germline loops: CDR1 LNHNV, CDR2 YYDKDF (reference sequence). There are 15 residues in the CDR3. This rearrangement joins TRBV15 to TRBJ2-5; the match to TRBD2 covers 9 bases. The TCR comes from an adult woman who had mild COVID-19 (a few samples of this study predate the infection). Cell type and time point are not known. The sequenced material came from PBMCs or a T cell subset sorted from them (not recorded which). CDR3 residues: CATSRDAGGPETQYF. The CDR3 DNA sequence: TGTGCCACCAGCAGAGATGCGGGAGGGCCAGAGACCCAGTACTTC.